These 32 T cell receptor beta chains were sequenced from one sample in a study of blood T cells in healthy people across ages. A second PCR, run for about 7 to 11 cycles, used a sample-barcoded 5' primer plus a J-beta primer mix. MiXCR, applied by TCRdb to the 5' RACE reads, yields one record per CDR3 protein. The data hold some 1,000,000 distinct CDR3 sequences, with approximately 25% observed a single time. These data also featured in a second study, about T cells of mothers and their children.

Source material: blood. The source of these receptors is a girl aged 2 to 9 in good health.

The rearrangement joins TRBV4-1 to TRBJ2-4; 7 bases match TRBD1. CDR1 and CDR2 (germline): MGHRA, YSYEKL. V shed 0 bases and J 2 bases; nucleotides not matched to a gene: 7. This CDR3 contains 17 residues. The CDR3 region has the DNA TGCGCCAGCAGCCAAGATGTGACAGGGATGTCCAAAAACATTCAGTACTTC. Its protein product is CASSQDVTGMSKNIQYF.

This chain connects TRBV12-5 to TRBJ1-1; D is undetermined. Deletions cut 1 base from V and 10 bases from J, with 13 bases between. This CDR3 spans 13 amino acids. Germline CDR1 reads LGHNT; CDR2 reads FRNRAP. The CDR3 protein is CASGLGGLGVAFF. For the CDR3, the DNA is TGTGCTAGTGGTTTGGGAGGGTTAGGTGTAGCTTTCTTT.

This clonotype has more than one count but fewer than ten. J is TRBJ2-3 and V is TRBV7-3; D possibly corresponds to TRBD1 (5 bases). Germline assignment: CDR1 SGHTA and CDR2 FQGTGA. V gave up 3 bases and J gave up 8 bases, with 21 bases separating them. The CDR3 runs 16 residues. The CDR3 nucleotides read TGTGCCAGCAGCTTGCAGCCAAAAGGGGATGGATCTACGCAGTATTTT. This sequence encodes CASSLQPKGDGSTQYF.

The rearrangement uses TRBV27 and TRBJ1-2, with 9 nucleotides matching TRBD1. V lost 6 bases and J lost 3; bases outside the gene matches: 8. The germline gives CDR1 MNHEY, CDR2 SMNVEV (reference sequence). This CDR3 spans 15 amino acids. CDR3 DNA sequence: TGTGCCAGCAGCTCATTCCGGACAGGGGACTATGGCTACACCTTC. Translating gives CASSSFRTGDYGYTF.

The chain uses TRBV28 and TRBJ2-4; no firm D call. Looked up from germline, CDR1 is MDHEN and CDR2 is SYDVKM. The CDR3 runs to 15 residues. Trimming took off 7 bases at V and 0 bases at J, with 13 bases between the two ends. CDR3 residues: CASKKAEIAKNIQYF. The CDR3 DNA is TGTGCCAGCAAAAAGGCAGAGATAGCCAAAAACATTCAGTACTTC.

This clonotype occurred a few times. V gene TRBV7-3 combines with J gene TRBJ2-7; 7 bases are shared with TRBD2. Looked up from germline, CDR1 is SGHTA and CDR2 is FQGTGA. Trimming removed 5 bases from V and 3 bases from J; junction bases left unmatched: 10. This CDR3 spans 15 amino acids. For the CDR3, the DNA is TGTGCCAGCAGCCAATTCACCGGGGACTACTACGAGCAGTACTTC. Translating it yields CASSQFTGDYYEQYF.

In this sample, this clonotype turned up a few times. The gene calls are TRBV29-1 and TRBJ2-7; tentatively, D is TRBD2 (6 bases). The CDR3 totals 13 residues. Trimming left V 7 bases short and J 3 bases short, with 16 bases between. The germline gives CDR1 SQVTM, CDR2 ANQGSEA. CDR3 protein: CSADLGGSYEQYF. CDR3 DNA sequence: TGCAGCGCAGACCTCGGGGGTAGCTACGAGCAGTACTTC.

V gene TRBV28 combines with J gene TRBJ1-2; 7 bases are a match to TRBD1. The CDR3 contains 14 residues. Trimming took 7 bases from V and 4 from J; bases not matched to a gene: 9. Germline CDR1 is MDHEN and CDR2 is SYDVKM. The CDR3 region has the DNA TGTGCCAGCACCCCAAAGGACAGGATCTATGGCTACACCTTC. It codes for CASTPKDRIYGYTF.

This clonotype was observed a few times. The chain joins TRBV25-1 to TRBJ1-2; D unclear. Germline CDR1 is MGHDK and CDR2 is SYGVNS. Trimming took off 0 bases at V and 4 bases at J, with 12 bases between the two ends. This CDR3 comprises 15 residues. CDR3 DNA: TGTGCCAGCAGTGAATACTCAAACAGTGGCTATGGCTACACCTTC. This gives the protein CASSEYSNSGYGYTF.

This clonotype has a handful of counts. The chain joins TRBV3-1 to TRBJ2-1; no clear D. The CDR3 is 12 residues long. CDR1 and CDR2 from the germline V gene are LGHDT and YNNKEL (reference sequence). The ends were cut back, 3 bases at V and 7 bases at J, with 7 bases in the middle. The CDR3 region has the DNA TGTGCCAGCAGCCACTCCGTGAATGAGCAGTTCTTC. Translation gives CASSHSVNEQFF.

The V call is TRBV7-9, the J call TRBJ2-5, with D perhaps matching TRBD2 (5 bases). CDR3 length: 14 residues. V lost 3 bases to trimming and J lost 5 bases, with 13 bases between them. Germline CDR1 SEHNR, CDR2 FQNEAQ (reference sequence). The CDR3 spells CASSFIARGETQYF. In DNA, the CDR3 is TGTGCCAGCAGCTTTATCGCTAGAGGGGAGACCCAGTACTTC.

This clonotype was detected a few times. Here the CDR3 DNA reads TGTGCCATCGGGGGGGACATCTCCGGACGTGGCAATCAGCCCCAGCATTTT. As protein: CAIGGDISGRGNQPQHF. The chain has TRBV10-3 and TRBJ1-5; D may be TRBD1 (6 bases). V was shortened by 8 bases and J by 2 bases, with 22 bases between the two germline ends. CDR1 and CDR2 from the germline V gene are ENHRY and SYGVKD. The CDR3 is made up of 17 amino acids.

In its sample, this clonotype was seen a few times. This sequence joins TRBV5-1 and TRBJ2-4; 7 positions match TRBD2. The CDR3 extends over 16 amino acids. CDR1 and CDR2 (germline): SGHRS, YFSETQ. V was clipped by 4 bases and J by 7 bases; unmatched bases: 14. CDR3 DNA sequence: TGCGCCAGCAGCCCTACCTCGACTAGCAGCGTCAACATTCAGTACTTC. Its translation is CASSPTSTSSVNIQYF.

This clonotype was detected only a few times. The chain employs TRBV7-8 and TRBJ1-4, with D unresolved. The CDR3 consists of 16 residues. The V gene's germline CDR1 is SGHVS and CDR2 FQNEAQ. V shed 1 base and J shed 7 bases, with 16 bases lying between them. The CDR3 DNA reads TGTGCCAGCAGCTTAGGAGTTAGGCTTGAAACTGAAAAACTGTTTTTT. This translates into CASSLGVRLETEKLFF.

The table lists this clonotype with a few counts. This chain joins TRBV6-2 or TRBV6-3 and TRBJ2-5, with 13 bases fitting TRBD2. Trimming cost V 4 bases and J 0 bases; bases outside gene matches: 2. The CDR3 sequence is 16 residues long. CDR1 and CDR2 (germline): MNHEY, SVGEGT. CDR3 DNA: TGTGCCAGCAGTTCGGGACTAGCGGGGTACCAAGAGACCCAGTACTTC. Translation: CASSSGLAGYQETQYF.

The V gene is TRBV5-5, the J gene TRBJ2-7; D remains unclear. Trimming took 0 bases from V and 4 from J, leaving 11 bases between them. Germline CDR1 reads SGHKS; CDR2 reads YYEKEE (reference sequence). This CDR3 is 14 amino acids long. The CDR3 DNA sequence: TGTGCCAGCAGCTTGGAATCTCCCAAATACGAGCAGTACTTC. This sequence encodes CASSLESPKYEQYF.

This clonotype was seen only a few times. The chain is built from TRBV20-1 and TRBJ2-5; D not certain. The CDR3 loop spans 14 amino acids. CDR1 is DFQATT and CDR2 is SNEGSKA in the germline V gene (reference sequence). With 6 bases removed from V and 2 bases from J, the gap between germline ends came to 16 bases. CDR3 DNA: TGCAGTGCAAACTATTGGACGGAACAAGAGACCCAGTACTTC. Protein: CSANYWTEQETQYF.

This clonotype was counted only a few times. The J gene is TRBJ1-2, the V gene TRBV2; D gene unclear. The V end was cut by 3 bases, the J end by 2 bases, with 10 bases between. From germline, CDR1 is SNHLY and CDR2 FYNNEI. This CDR3 contains 14 residues. DNA for the CDR3: TGTGCCAGCAGTGACTGGAAGGGAAACTATGGCTACACCTTC. Encoded protein: CASSDWKGNYGYTF.

J is TRBJ1-4 and V is TRBV3-1; no reliable D call. The germline gives CDR1 LGHDT, CDR2 YNNKEL (reference sequence). The CDR3 is 14 residues long. The V end lost 2 bases, the J end lost 10 bases, and 14 bases lay between the germline ends. The CDR3 loop reads CASSQLSDWGKLFF. In DNA form, the CDR3 reads TGTGCCAGCAGCCAACTCTCCGACTGGGGAAAACTGTTTTTT. The full variable domain, its missing parts supplied by reference TRBV3-1 and TRBJ1-4, is DTAVSQTPKYLVTQMGNDKSIKCEQNLGHDTMYWYKQDSKKFLKIMFSYNNKELIINETVPNRFSPKSPDKAHLNLHINSLELGDSAVYFCASSQLSDWGKLFFGSGTQLSVL.

V gene TRBV5-5 combines with J gene TRBJ2-7; the D is unclear. The CDR3 spans 14 residues. The V gene's germline CDR1 is SGHKS and CDR2 YYEKEE (reference sequence). V was trimmed by 2 bases and J by 3 bases, leaving 12 bases between them. The CDR3 nucleotides are TGTGCCAGCAGCTTAGCAGCTCAATACTACGAGCAGTACTTC. Its protein is CASSLAAQYYEQYF. The complete variable domain, with remaining parts taken from reference TRBV5-5 and TRBJ2-7, reads DAGVTQSPTHLIKTRGQQVTLRCSPISGHKSVSWYQQVLGQGPQFIFQYYEKEERGRGNFPDRFSARQFPNYSSELNVNALLLGDSALYLCASSLAAQYYEQYFGPGTRLTVT.

This clonotype was detected only a few times. The chain couples TRBV3-1 to TRBJ1-1; unclear D gene. V was trimmed by 1 base and J by 0 bases, leaving 21 bases between them. This CDR3 has 19 amino acids. CDR1 is LGHDT and CDR2 is YNNKEL in the germline V gene (reference sequence). The chain's CDR3 is CASSQVIGMHTGLNTEAFF. The CDR3 DNA sequence: TGTGCCAGCAGCCAAGTGATCGGGATGCACACGGGGTTGAACACTGAAGCTTTCTTT.

This clonotype was seen more than once but under ten times. V and J are TRBV10-2 and TRBJ2-4; D possibly corresponds to TRBD1 (6 bases). The length of the CDR3 is 17 residues. Germline loops: CDR1 WSHSY, CDR2 SAAADI. Deletions cut 0 bases from V and 0 bases from J, with 12 bases between. For the CDR3, the DNA is TGCGCCAGCAGTGAGTCGAGCAGGGGCCTAGCCAAAAACATTCAGTACTTC. Protein: CASSESSRGLAKNIQYF.

This rearrangement joins TRBV12-3 or TRBV12-4 to TRBJ1-1, with no clear D. CDR3 size: 14 residues. V lost 3 bases, J lost 6 bases, and 14 bases lay in between. The CDR3 DNA reads as TGTGCCAGCAGTTTCTCGGTGGTAAGGGCTGAAGCTTTCTTT. Amino acids: CASSFSVVRAEAFF.

This clonotype was counted ten times or more. The chain is built from TRBV5-1 and TRBJ2-1; D remains unclear. The CDR3 sequence is 12 residues long. V lost 2 bases, J lost 8 bases, and 8 bases lay in between. Per the germline V gene, CDR1 is SGHRS and CDR2 is YFSETQ. The CDR3 DNA reads as TGCGCCAGCAGCTTTATCGGCGATGAGCAGTTCTTC. Its protein is CASSFIGDEQFF.

The chain combines TRBV29-1 with TRBJ2-3; 7 bases line up with TRBD1. The germline gives CDR1 SQVTM, CDR2 ANQGSEA. With 6 bases clipped from V and 4 bases from J, the junction kept 10 bases outside the gene matches. The CDR3 contains 14 residues. The CDR3 region has the DNA TGCAGCGTGCAGCCAGGGGGTACCTCAGATACGCAGTATTTT. It translates to CSVQPGGTSDTQYF.

The sample holds many counts of this clonotype. The chain has TRBV20-1 and TRBJ1-6, with D uncertain. Trimming took 0 bases from V and 4 from J, leaving 10 bases between them. The germline gives CDR1 DFQATT, CDR2 SNEGSKA (reference sequence). The CDR3 loop spans 15 amino acids. CDR3 sequence (DNA): TGCAGTGCTAGAGAGGAAACTTCTTATAATTCACCCCTCCACTTT. Its protein is CSAREETSYNSPLHF.

The chain couples TRBV7-3 to TRBJ2-3; 8 bases are a match to TRBD2. Unmatched junction bases numbered 5, after V lost 0 bases and J lost 3 bases. Germline CDR1 SGHTA, CDR2 FQGTGA. This CDR3 region has 16 residues. CDR3 DNA: TGTGCCAGCAGCTTAACCAGCGGGGGAGGGACAGATACGCAGTATTTT. Protein: CASSLTSGGGTDTQYF.

This clonotype was seen only a few times. V gene TRBV5-1 combines with J gene TRBJ2-5; the match to TRBD2 covers 10 bases. The assigned J gene may be wrong: the sequence end matches TRBJ2-7 better. CDR3 size: 15 residues. Germline V gene sequence: CDR1 SGHRS, CDR2 YFSETQ. Written as DNA, the CDR3 is TGCGCCAGCAGCGATCCTAGCGGGAGAATCGACGAGCAGTACTTC. It encodes CASSDPSGRIDEQYF.

Only a few counts were recorded for this clonotype. The chain combines TRBV7-9 with TRBJ1-1, with D hard to call. V gave up 11 bases and J gave up 3 bases, with 16 bases separating them. The CDR3 is 13 residues long. Germline values: CDR1 SEHNR, CDR2 FQNEAQ (reference sequence). CDR3 protein: CAVTGRRYTEAFF. The CDR3, as DNA: TGTGCCGTGACGGGAAGGAGGTACACTGAAGCTTTCTTT.

V gene TRBV7-2 combines with J gene TRBJ1-5; the D gene is possibly TRBD1 (6 bases). With 5 bases removed from V and 1 base from J, the gap between germline ends came to 24 bases. The CDR3 runs to 19 residues. Germline CDR1 reads SGHTA; CDR2 reads FQGNSA. Here the CDR3 reads CASSRFVGGVMSSNQPQHF. The CDR3, as DNA: TGTGCCAGCAGCAGATTCGTGGGGGGCGTTATGTCGAGCAATCAGCCCCAGCATTTT.

The chain employs TRBV4-1 and TRBJ2-1; 7 nucleotides agree with TRBD2. This CDR3 is 16 amino acids long. Germline V gives CDR1 MGHRA, CDR2 YSYEKL. Trimming took 1 base from V and 4 from J; bases not matched to a gene: 7. The CDR3 coding sequence is TGCGCCAGCAGCCAAGGCTCTAGCGGACGTTACAATGAGCAGTTCTTC. Translated, it gives CASSQGSSGRYNEQFF.

CDR3 nucleotides: TGTGCCATCAGTGAGTCGACGGTCAGTAGAGGTACAACTAATGAAAAACTGTTTTTT. As protein: CAISESTVSRGTTNEKLFF. The chain links TRBV10-3 to TRBJ1-4; D gene ambiguous. V was pared by 0 bases and J by 0 bases, with 17 bases between. The CDR3 extends over 19 amino acids. Germline V gene data show CDR1 as ENHRY and CDR2 as SYGVKD.